These T cell receptor beta chains were read from a single sample in a study of OX40 agonist ivuxolimab in advanced cancers. TCRdb keeps only in-frame clones here, not all; method: immunoSEQ multiplex PCR. The sample has over 60,000 clones; around 94% are singletons. Material: CD4+ or CD8+ T cells sorted from blood, obtained in a trial of the OX40 agonist ivuxolimab. These TCRs come from an adult with an advanced solid tumor such as melanoma, head and neck, liver or kidney cancer. Each CDR3 is given with its conserved first and last residue. Each record gives: CDR3 protein, CDR3 DNA, J gene, V gene, clone size, D gene. The D gene is left open where the match is weak. Some rows have no size entry. The others give once, few or many, or a class for an expanded clone.

CASSSGTGDNEQFF | TGTGCCAGCAGCTCCGGGACAGGTGACAATGAGCAGTTCTTC | TRBJ2-1 | TRBV7-3 | . | TRBD1
CASSLGAGGLNEQFF | TGTGCCAGCAGCTTAGGAGCGGGGGGATTGAATGAGCAGTTCTTC | TRBJ2-1 | TRBV7-2 | . | TRBD2
CASSARAGDHEQYF | TGTGCCAGCAGCGCGAGGGCAGGGGATCACGAGCAGTACTTC | TRBJ2-7 | TRBV7-6 | once | .
CASSIGGNTEAFF | TGTGCCAGTAGTATAGGGGGGAACACTGAAGCTTTCTTT | TRBJ1-1 | TRBV19 | . | .
CASSFPGNTEAFF | TGTGCCAGCAGCTTCCCAGGGAACACTGAAGCTTTCTTT | TRBJ1-1 | TRBV7-9 | . | .
CATSSVPGQMEEKLFF | TGTGCCACCAGCAGTGTACCGGGACAGATGGAGGAAAAACTGTTTTTT | TRBJ1-4 | TRBV15 | . | TRBD1
CASSSKGARNEQYF | TGTGCCAGCAGCTCGAAGGGGGCGCGTAACGAGCAGTACTTC | TRBJ2-7 | TRBV5-4 | . | TRBD1
CASRSDNRASGANVLTF | TGTGCCAGCAGATCGGACAACCGTGCCTCTGGGGCCAACGTCCTGACTTTC | TRBJ2-6 | TRBV7-8 | few | .
CASIPTEQFF | TGTGCCAGCATACCCACAGAGCAGTTCTTC | TRBJ2-1 | TRBV6-5 | few | .
CASRPTGGGYGYTF | TGTGCCAGCAGGCCGACAGGGGGCGGCTATGGCTACACCTTC | TRBJ1-2 | TRBV28 | . | TRBD1
CASSLGQGSMETQYF | TGCGCCAGCAGCTTGGGGCAGGGGAGTATGGAGACCCAGTACTTC | TRBJ2-5 | TRBV5-1 | . | .
CASSPMGQGREWETQYF | TGTGCCAGCTCACCCATGGGACAGGGGCGAGAGTGGGAGACCCAGTACTTC | TRBJ2-5 | TRBV18 | . | TRBD1
CASSLAGTGGPEVLSEQYF | TGTGCCAGCAGCTTGGCCGGGACAGGGGGCCCAGAAGTATTGAGCGAGCAGTACTTC | TRBJ2-7 | TRBV5-6 | . | TRBD1
CASSLLPGHTDTQYF | TGTGCCAGCAGTTTATTACCGGGCCACACAGATACGCAGTATTTT | TRBJ2-3 | TRBV28 | . | .
CASSPSRGKGFSGANVLTF | TGTGCCAGCAGTCCTAGCCGGGGAAAGGGGTTCTCTGGGGCCAACGTCCTGACTTTC | TRBJ2-6 | TRBV28 | . | .
CASSSRVSPYNEQFF | TGTGCCAGCAGCAGCAGGGTGAGTCCCTACAATGAGCAGTTCTTC | TRBJ2-1 | TRBV11-3 | . | .
CASSQAMAWEISTDTQYF | TGTGCCAGCAGCCAAGCGATGGCTTGGGAAATTAGCACAGATACGCAGTATTTT | TRBJ2-3 | TRBV14 | . | .
CSVVDMGPYEQYF | TGCAGCGTCGTAGACATGGGACCCTACGAGCAGTACTTC | TRBJ2-7 | TRBV29-1 | . | .
CARREAETQYF | TGTGCCAGAAGGGAAGCGGAGACCCAGTACTTC | TRBJ2-5 | TRBV2 | . | .
CASSQAGPRNTEAFF | TGCGCCAGCAGCCAAGCAGGACCCAGGAACACTGAAGCTTTCTTT | TRBJ1-1 | TRBV4-1 | . | .
CASSLRGGHYLNTEAFF | TGTGCCAGCAGCTTGAGAGGGGGTCACTACTTGAACACTGAGGCTTTCTTT | TRBJ1-1 | TRBV5-8 | . | .
CASSARGLTEAFF | TGTGCCAGCAGTGCCAGGGGGCTCACTGAAGCTTTCTTT | TRBJ1-1 | TRBV6-1 | . | TRBD1
CASSPTGIGGETQYF | TGTGCCAGCAGTCCCACAGGGATTGGCGGAGAGACCCAGTACTTC | TRBJ2-5 | TRBV28 | . | .
CASSDGTFGYTF | TGTGCCAGCAGTGACGGGACATTTGGCTACACCTTC | TRBJ1-2 | TRBV6-4 | . | .
CASSEFGHLTNTGELFF | TGCGCCAGCAGTGAGTTTGGACACCTCACGAACACCGGGGAGCTGTTTTTT | TRBJ2-2 | TRBV10-2 | . | .
CASSGPGRTGYEQYF | TGTGCCAGCAGCGGACCCGGGAGAACAGGCTACGAGCAGTACTTC | TRBJ2-7 | TRBV9 | . | .
CASSIWGLAPDEQFF | TGTGCCAGTAGTATTTGGGGACTAGCCCCCGATGAGCAGTTCTTC | TRBJ2-1 | TRBV19 | . | TRBD2
CASSYSSGHTDTQYF | TGTGCCAGCAGTTACTCTAGCGGGCACACAGATACGCAGTATTTT | TRBJ2-3 | TRBV6-5 | . | TRBD2
CASSDFVGQHNQPQHF | TGTGCCAGCAGTGATTTCGTTGGACAGCACAATCAGCCCCAGCATTTT | TRBJ1-5 | TRBV2 | . | .
CASSLGQHYTEAFF | TGTGCCAGCAGTTTAGGGCAGCATTACACTGAAGCTTTCTTT | TRBJ1-1 | TRBV27 | . | .
CASSPLAGPDGELFF | TGTGCCAGCAGCCCTCTAGCGGGCCCCGACGGGGAGCTGTTTTTT | TRBJ2-2 | TRBV9 | . | TRBD2
CASSTPPAEAFF | TGTGCCAGTAGTACCCCCCCCGCTGAAGCTTTCTTT | TRBJ1-1 | TRBV19 | . | .
CASSLVGADEQFF | TGCGCCAGCAGCTTGGTGGGGGCGGATGAGCAGTTCTTC | TRBJ2-1 | TRBV5-1 | . | .
CASSPREGYQETQYF | TGTGCCAGCAGCCCCCGGGAGGGCTACCAAGAGACCCAGTACTTC | TRBJ2-5 | TRBV7-9 | . | TRBD2
CASSQDNSYEQYF | TGCGCCAGCAGCCAGGACAACTCCTACGAGCAGTACTTC | TRBJ2-7 | TRBV4-3 | . | .
CASGQGLGEQYF | TGTGCCAGCGGACAGGGGCTGGGGGAGCAGTACTTC | TRBJ2-7 | TRBV19 | . | TRBD1
CATSRDSGSSYNEQFF | TGTGCCACCAGCAGAGATAGTGGGAGCTCCTACAATGAGCAGTTCTTC | TRBJ2-1 | TRBV15 | . | .
CASSLEGVPYTEAFF | TGTGCCAGCAGTTTAGAGGGTGTTCCGTACACTGAAGCTTTCTTT | TRBJ1-1 | TRBV27 | . | .
CASRYTDTQYF | TGTGCCAGCAGGTACACAGATACGCAGTATTTT | TRBJ2-3 | TRBV27 | . | .